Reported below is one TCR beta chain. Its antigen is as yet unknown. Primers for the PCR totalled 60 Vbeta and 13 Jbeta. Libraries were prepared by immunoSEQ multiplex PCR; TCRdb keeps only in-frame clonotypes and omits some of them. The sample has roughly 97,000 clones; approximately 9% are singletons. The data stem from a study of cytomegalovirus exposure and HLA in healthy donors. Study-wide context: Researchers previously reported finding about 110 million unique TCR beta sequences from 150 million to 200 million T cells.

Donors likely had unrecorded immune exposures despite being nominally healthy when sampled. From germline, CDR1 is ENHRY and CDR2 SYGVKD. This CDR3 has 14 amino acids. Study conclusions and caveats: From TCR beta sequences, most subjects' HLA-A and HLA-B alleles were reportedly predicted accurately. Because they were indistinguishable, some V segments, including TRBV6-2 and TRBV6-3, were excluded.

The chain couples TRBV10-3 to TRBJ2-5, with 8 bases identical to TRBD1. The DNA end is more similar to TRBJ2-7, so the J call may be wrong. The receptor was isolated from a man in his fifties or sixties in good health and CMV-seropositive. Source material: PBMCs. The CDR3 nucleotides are TGTGCCATCAGTGAGTCGGGACAGGCTAACGAGCAGTACTTC. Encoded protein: CAISESGQANEQYF.